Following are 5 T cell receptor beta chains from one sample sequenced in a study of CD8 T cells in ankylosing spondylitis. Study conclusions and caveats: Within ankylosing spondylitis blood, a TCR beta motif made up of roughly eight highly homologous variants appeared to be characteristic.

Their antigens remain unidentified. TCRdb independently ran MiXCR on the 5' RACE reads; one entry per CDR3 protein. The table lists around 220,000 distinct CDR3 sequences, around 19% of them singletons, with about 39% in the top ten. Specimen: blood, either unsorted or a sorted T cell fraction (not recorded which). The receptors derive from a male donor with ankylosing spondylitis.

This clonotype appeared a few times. Written as DNA, the CDR3 is TGCGCCAGCAGCCCGGGGGGTCGACTAGCGGGAGAGTACGAGCAGTACTTC. Translating it yields CASSPGGRLAGEYEQYF. The chain joins TRBV4-1 to TRBJ2-7, with 12 nucleotides matching TRBD2. The CDR3 sequence is 17 residues long. The V and J ends lost 4 bases and 4 bases, in that order; junction bases with no gene match: 11. Germline lookup yields CDR1 MGHRA and CDR2 YSYEKL.

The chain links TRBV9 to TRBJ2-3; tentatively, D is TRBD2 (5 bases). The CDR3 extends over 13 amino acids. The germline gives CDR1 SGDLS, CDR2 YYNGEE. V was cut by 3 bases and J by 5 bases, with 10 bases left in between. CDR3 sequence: CASSGEGKDTQYF. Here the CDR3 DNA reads TGTGCCAGCAGCGGAGAGGGCAAAGATACGCAGTATTTT. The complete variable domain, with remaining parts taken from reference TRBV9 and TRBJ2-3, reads DSGVTQTPKHLITATGQRVTLRCSPRSGDLSVYWYQQSLDQGLQFLIQYYNGEERAKGNILERFSAQQFPDLHSELNLSSLELGDSALYFCASSGEGKDTQYFGPGTRLTVL.

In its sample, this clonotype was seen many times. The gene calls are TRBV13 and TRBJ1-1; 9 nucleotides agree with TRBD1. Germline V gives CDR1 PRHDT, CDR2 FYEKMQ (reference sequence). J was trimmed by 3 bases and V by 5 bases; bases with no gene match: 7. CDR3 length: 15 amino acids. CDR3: CASSLHRGRDTEAFF. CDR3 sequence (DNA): TGTGCCAGCAGCCTTCACAGGGGGCGTGACACTGAAGCTTTCTTT. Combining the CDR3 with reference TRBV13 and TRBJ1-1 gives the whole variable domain AAGVIQSPRHLIKEKRETATLKCYPIPRHDTVYWYQQGPGQDPQFLISFYEKMQSDKGSIPDRFSAQQFSDYHSELNMSSLELGDSALYFCASSLHRGRDTEAFFGQGTRLTVV.

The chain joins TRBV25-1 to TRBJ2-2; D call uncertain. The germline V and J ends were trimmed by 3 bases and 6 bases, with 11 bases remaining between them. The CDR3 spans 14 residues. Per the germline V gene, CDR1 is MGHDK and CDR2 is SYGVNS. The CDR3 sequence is CASSEPFGSGELFF. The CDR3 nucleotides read TGTGCCAGCAGTGAGCCGTTTGGGTCCGGGGAGCTGTTTTTT.

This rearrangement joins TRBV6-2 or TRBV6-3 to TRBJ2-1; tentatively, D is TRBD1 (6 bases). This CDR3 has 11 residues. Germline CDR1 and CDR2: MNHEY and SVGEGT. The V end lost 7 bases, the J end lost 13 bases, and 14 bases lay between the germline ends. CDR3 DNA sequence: TGTGCCAGCAACACACAGGGTCAACAGTTCTTC. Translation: CASNTQGQQFF.